The sequence of this T cell receptor beta chain was determined in a study of blood T cell repertoires in COVID-19 (dated by TCRdb to the early 2020s). In the study overall: Samples from collaborators originated in the United States, Italy and Spain and spanned both the acute and convalescent phases of COVID-19. The samples were drawn from the first 160 participants of the ongoing ImmuneRACE study and from 1,254 subjects provided by 6 global collaborators. Where available, HLA class I and class II types were taken from metadata supplied by the sample provider and were not determined by assay-based typing. A de-identified subject ID, COVID-19 status, age in years and sex were almost always included in the sample metadata. The material from the prospective study consisted of cDNA or gDNA derived from T cells, B-cell-depleted T cells, or PBMCs. The repertoires were made available in a free public database intended to serve as a resource for research on the immune response to SARS-CoV-2. Deeply sampled blood TCRbeta repertoires from subjects exposed to, actively infected with, or recovered from COVID-19 were included in the dataset.

This clone has a handful of counts. What this receptor recognizes is not known. Base qualities are not provided; no much larger clone lies one nucleotide away. Study-wide findings and limitations: Clinical and demographic metadata were provided uncurated, with the amount varying by source and participant.

Samples from volunteer blood donors who had recovered from COVID-19 were contributed by a second Seattle source. Each collaborating institution followed its own protocols to collect whole blood in K2EDTA tubes. For TCRbeta analysis, collaborators shipped samples in one of three forms: frozen whole blood, isolated PBMCs, or DNA extracted from either of those sample types. The immunoSEQ Assay, a bias-controlled multiplex PCR, was used to amplify TCRbeta CDR3 regions from genomic DNA. Per the original workflow: The number of nucleated cells in each sample was estimated by amplification of reference gene primers within the assay. To quantify the absolute abundance of each unique TCRbeta CDR3 rearrangement, sequence reads were collapsed and filtered. For each sample, productive Simpson clonality was calculated as the square root of Simpson's diversity index across productive rearrangements. The source is immuneACCESS, and TCRdb retained only in-frame sequences with V and J called. Part of the clones is not carried over; for the studies checked, unresolved V genes explain less than half of this, and the remainder is unexplained. That table furnishes V, J and clone size, whereas the DNA furnished D and trimming. Within this sample are roughly 170,000 clones, with roughly 88% of them counted one time only. The ten largest account for 1% to 1.5% of the sample.

The V and J ends are trimmed by 9 bases and 7 bases, leaving 16 bases between them. In the germline V gene, CDR1 corresponds to MNHEY and CDR2 to SVGAGI. The CDR3 holds 12 amino acids from the cysteine to the phenylalanine. Solely the CDR3 DNA is kept, with 36 bases framed from the first base. The clonotype originates from a man aged 60-69 years who had recovered from COVID-19. The chain links TRBV6-5 with TRBJ2-7; the D region possibly corresponds to TRBD2 (6 bases align). What was sequenced was peripheral blood. For the CDR3, the sequence is CASKRVPGEQYF. The nucleotides read TGTGCCAGTAAGCGGGTTCCGGGAGAGCAGTACTTC.